One sample yielded the 7 T cell receptor beta chains listed below, sequenced in a study of blood T cells in healthy people across ages. A second PCR, run for about 6 to 11 cycles, used a sample-barcoded 5' primer plus a J-beta primer mix. MiXCR, applied by TCRdb to the 5' RACE reads, yields one record per CDR3 protein. The sample shows nearly 800,000 distinct CDR3 sequences, 25% of them seen only once. Another study also made use of these data, one on T cells of mothers and their children.

Source material: blood. The receptor source for this set is a boy younger than 18 in good health.

The chain recombines TRBV14 with TRBJ2-1; 8 bases match TRBD1. Germline trimming cut 1 base from V and 5 bases from J; bases unmatched to any gene: 22. CDR3 length: 21 amino acids. Germline V CDR1 and CDR2: SGHDN, FVKESK. The DNA for the CDR3 is TGTGCCAGCAGCCAAGTTTATAGGCTTCGGCAGGGGGCAGCCCCGGACAATGAGCAGTTCTTC. Its translation: CASSQVYRLRQGAAPDNEQFF. Full variable domain (outside the CDR3, taken from reference TRBV14 and TRBJ2-1): EAGVTQFPSHSVIEKGQTVTLRCDPISGHDNLYWYRRVMGKEIKFLLHFVKESKQDESGMPNNRFLAERTGGTYSTLKVQPAELEDSGVYFCASSQVYRLRQGAAPDNEQFFGPGTRLTVL.

The chain combines TRBV11-2 with TRBJ2-3; perhaps TRBD2 as D (5 bases). The germline CDR1 and CDR2 sequences are SGHAT and FQNNGV. The CDR3 length is 17 residues. Trimming took off 5 bases at V and 0 bases at J, with 18 bases between the two ends. The DNA of the CDR3 is TGTGCCAGCAGCCCAGAGGGCTATACTTTTAGCACAGATACGCAGTATTTT. Translation gives CASSPEGYTFSTDTQYF.

This clonotype was recorded a few times. V and J are TRBV28 and TRBJ2-5; D might be TRBD1 (6 bases). The J call may be incorrect, as the DNA end agrees better with TRBJ2-7. This CDR3 region has 14 residues. Germline V gene lookup returns CDR1 MDHEN and CDR2 SYDVKM. CDR3 amino acids: CASRMTGVTYEQYF. The CDR3 coding sequence is TGTGCCAGCAGAATGACAGGAGTTACCTACGAGCAGTACTTC.

This clonotype has more than one count but fewer than ten. J is TRBJ2-5 and V is TRBV20-1; a possible D gene is TRBD2 (7 bases). Per germline, CDR1 DFQATT and CDR2 SNEGSKA (reference sequence). The CDR3 contains 13 residues. The V end was cut by 3 bases, the J end by 4 bases, with 12 bases between. The CDR3 DNA follows: TGCAGTGCTAGTGGGGGAGGGGGAGAGACCCAGTACTTC. Residues: CSASGGGGETQYF.

The chain has TRBV30 and TRBJ2-7; D tentatively reads TRBD1 or TRBD2 (5 bases each). The CDR3 totals 13 residues. Trimming removed 3 bases at V and 9 bases at J, with 18 bases between. The germline V gene has CDR1 GTSNPN and CDR2 SVGIG (reference sequence). Written as DNA, the CDR3 is TGTGCCTGGAGCGGGACCGTAAGGAACGGGCAGTACTTC. Translation: CAWSGTVRNGQYF.

The chain is built from TRBV9 and TRBJ1-2; TRBD1 might be the D (5 bases). CDR1 is SGDLS, CDR2 YYNGEE, per germline. The CDR3 consists of 13 residues. V was clipped by 4 bases and J by 8 bases, with 15 bases between them. DNA for the CDR3: TGTGCCAGCAGCCCTGAGAAAGGGACCGGCTACACCTTC. Translating it yields CASSPEKGTGYTF.

In this sample, this clonotype turned up a few times. V is TRBV18 and J is TRBJ2-4; TRBD1 agrees at 11 bases. Looked up from germline, CDR1 is KGHSH and CDR2 is LQKENI. Germline trimming cut 3 bases from V and 8 bases from J; bases unmatched to any gene: 9. The CDR3 is 16 residues long. This CDR3 is CASSPPKGQGADIQYF. The CDR3 region has the DNA TGTGCCAGCTCACCCCCCAAAGGACAGGGGGCGGACATTCAGTACTTC. Filled out from reference TRBV18 and TRBJ2-4, the complete variable domain reads NAGVMQNPRHLVRRRGQEARLRCSPMKGHSHVYWYRQLPEEGLKFMVYLQKENIIDESGMPKERFSAEFPKEGPSILRIQQVVRGDSAAYFCASSPPKGQGADIQYFGAGTRLSVL.